The 20 T cell receptor beta chains presented below share a single source sample, sequenced in a study of cytomegalovirus exposure and HLA in healthy donors. Vbeta (60) and Jbeta (13) primers were used in the PCR. Produced via immunoSEQ multiplex PCR; TCRdb's table is partial and in-frame only. The table records 150,000 to 200,000 clones, roughly 80% of them present only once. Sequenced sample: PBMCs. These receptors were collected from a man in his forties in good health and CMV-seronegative.

The chain links TRBV10-2 to TRBJ1-4; D is unclear. Germline V lookup: CDR1 WSHSY, CDR2 SAAADI. This CDR3 has 16 amino acids. V lost 3 bases to trimming and J lost 4 bases, with 15 bases between them. The CDR3 DNA sequence: TGCGCCAGCAGTGATAGGCGGCTTCGGAGTAATGAAAAACTGTTTTTT. This codes for CASSDRRLRSNEKLFF.

J is TRBJ2-7 and V is TRBV27; maybe TRBD1 (6 bases). The CDR3 spans 15 residues. With 4 bases removed from V and 1 base from J, the gap between germline ends came to 14 bases. Per germline, CDR1 MNHEY and CDR2 SMNVEV (reference sequence). For the CDR3, the DNA is TGTGCCAGCAGTTATAGGGGGTCGGGGTCCTACGAGCAGTACTTC. Translating it yields CASSYRGSGSYEQYF.

This clone was picked up a small number of times. V usage is TRBV5-6 and J usage is TRBJ1-1; 10 bases are a match to TRBD1. The CDR3 is 11 amino acids. Germline V lookup: CDR1 SGHDT, CDR2 YYEEEE. V trimming: 4 bases; J trimming: 11 bases; junction bases outside the gene matches: 2. CDR3 nucleotides: TGTGCCAGCAGCAAGGACAGGGGGGCTTTCTTT. Amino acid sequence: CASSKDRGAFF. Together with reference TRBV5-6 and TRBJ1-1, the CDR3 gives the full variable domain: DAGVTQSPTHLIKTRGQQVTLRCSPKSGHDTVSWYQQALGQGPQFIFQYYEEEERQRGNFPDRFSGHQFPNYSSELNVNALLLGDSALYLCASSKDRGAFFGQGTRLTVV.

The chain carries TRBV19 and TRBJ2-5, with 7 positions matching TRBD2. The CDR3 covers 15 residues. From germline, CDR1 is LNHDA and CDR2 SQIVND (reference sequence). The V and J ends lost 4 bases and 3 bases, in that order; junction bases with no gene match: 8. The CDR3 coding sequence is TGTGCCAGTAGTAAGCCTTTGGGAGGGGAAGAGACCCAGTACTTC. It translates to CASSKPLGGEETQYF.

As DNA, the CDR3 is TGTGCCAGCAGCTTAGGGAGAAGCGGGTACTACAATGAGCAGTTCTTC. It is translated as CASSLGRSGYYNEQFF. The chain joins TRBV11-3 to TRBJ2-1, with D maybe TRBD2 (6 bases). V was shortened by 1 base and J by 3 bases, with 13 bases between the two germline ends. The CDR3 spans 16 residues. CDR1 and CDR2 (germline): SGHNT, YENEEA.

This clone was found once. This chain links TRBV30 with TRBJ2-7, with 11 bases that match TRBD2. V gave up 4 bases and J gave up 9 bases; unmatched junction bases: 17. Germline lookup yields CDR1 GTSNPN and CDR2 SVGIG (reference sequence). This CDR3 comprises 16 residues. The CDR3 region has the DNA TGTGCCTGGACATCTAAGGGACTAGCGGAGCTACGAGGGCAGTACTTC. This sequence encodes CAWTSKGLAELRGQYF.

V usage is TRBV7-9 and J usage is TRBJ2-5; D perhaps matches TRBD2 (6 bases). The V gene's germline CDR1 is SEHNR and CDR2 FQNEAQ (reference sequence). The CDR3 contains 14 residues. Deletions cut 8 bases from V and 2 bases from J, with 15 bases between. CDR3 DNA sequence: TGTGCCAGCTCGCCCCCGGGACTTCAAGAGACCCAGTACTTC. Encoded protein: CASSPPGLQETQYF.

This clone came up a few times. The chain carries TRBV29-1 and TRBJ2-1; the match to TRBD2 covers 12 bases. The CDR3 runs 15 residues. CDR1 is SQVTM, CDR2 ANQGSEA, per germline. J was trimmed by 9 bases and V by 8 bases; bases with no gene match: 14. The DNA for the CDR3 is TGCAGCTTTGGGACTAGCGGGTCCCGGGGTGGTGAGCAGTTCTTC. Translation gives CSFGTSGSRGGEQFF.

The chain joins TRBV30 to TRBJ1-2; D is perhaps TRBD1 (6 bases). V gave up 3 bases and J gave up 4 bases, with 15 bases separating them. The CDR3 covers 14 residues. Germline V gene data show CDR1 as GTSNPN and CDR2 as SVGIG (reference sequence). This CDR3 is CAWRLQGRIYGYTF. The CDR3 DNA follows: TGTGCCTGGAGGCTACAGGGTAGGATCTATGGCTACACCTTC.

This rearrangement joins TRBV6-6 to TRBJ1-1; 7 bases match TRBD1. Germline loops: CDR1 MNHNY, CDR2 SVGAGI (reference sequence). The CDR3 loop spans 14 amino acids. Trimming at V came to 2 bases and at J to 2 bases, leaving 2 bases not matched to a gene. Here the CDR3 reads CASSYGQENTEAFF. As DNA, the CDR3 is TGTGCCAGCAGTTACGGACAGGAAAACACTGAAGCTTTCTTT.

This clone came up a few times. The junction differs from germline at one of its ends, possibly a read error. The chain recombines TRBV7-9 with TRBJ2-7; 10 nucleotides agree with TRBD1. The CDR3 totals 17 residues. Germline values: CDR1 SEHNR, CDR2 FQNEAQ (reference sequence). CDR3 residues: CSSSSQTGQGFPHEQYF. The CDR3 bases are TGTTCCAGCAGCTCCCAAACGGGACAGGGGTTCCCCCACGAGCAGTACTTC.

V gene TRBV7-2 combines with J gene TRBJ2-7, with D hard to call. The CDR3 has 13 residues. Trimming left V 1 base short and J 3 bases short, with 7 bases between. The germline V gene has CDR1 SGHTA and CDR2 FQGNSA. The CDR3 DNA reads as TGTGCCAGCAGCTTAGTACAGAGCTACGAGCAGTACTTC. Translating gives CASSLVQSYEQYF.

This chain links TRBV18 with TRBJ1-3, with a weak D call TRBD1 (6 bases). Trimming left V 4 bases short and J 2 bases short, with 15 bases between. CDR3 length: 16 residues. In germline, CDR1 is KGHSH, CDR2 LQKENI. In nucleotides, the CDR3 is TGTGCCAGCTCACGCGATGGGGCAGGGGCTGGAAACACCATATATTTT. It specifies CASSRDGAGAGNTIYF.

The V call is TRBV18, the J call TRBJ2-7, with 8 bases matching TRBD1. The CDR3 totals 15 residues. CDR1 and CDR2 (germline): KGHSH, LQKENI. The V and J ends lost 0 bases and 1 base, in that order; junction bases with no gene match: 2. Here the CDR3 reads CASSPPRQGSYEQYF. The CDR3 nucleotides read TGTGCCAGCTCACCACCCCGACAGGGGTCCTACGAGCAGTACTTC.

This rearrangement joins TRBV6-5 to TRBJ2-1; possible D gene TRBD1, 6 bases. Germline V gene data show CDR1 as MNHEY and CDR2 as SVGAGI. Trimming took 5 bases from V and 1 from J, leaving 12 bases between them. The CDR3 is made up of 15 amino acids. In DNA form, the CDR3 reads TGTGCCAGCAGTACCAACAGGGCTTCCTACAATGAGCAGTTCTTC. Translated, it gives CASSTNRASYNEQFF.

The chain uses TRBV4-3 and TRBJ1-2; no reliable D call. Germline V lookup: CDR1 LGHNA, CDR2 YSLEER. The CDR3 is 12 amino acids. V was trimmed by 1 base and J by 7 bases, leaving 7 bases between them. The CDR3 DNA sequence: TGCGCCAGCAGCCAAGTCGGTATTGGCTACACCTTC. Amino acid sequence: CASSQVGIGYTF.

The V and J genes are TRBV6-1 and TRBJ2-7; 7 positions match TRBD1. After removal of 7 bases from V and 0 bases from J, the junction contained 9 bases not matched to a gene. The length of the CDR3 is 15 residues. In germline, CDR1 is MNHNS, CDR2 SASEGT. CDR3 in amino acids: CASIDQGVSSYEQYF. Written as DNA, the CDR3 is TGTGCCAGCATCGACCAGGGGGTAAGCTCCTACGAGCAGTACTTC.

This clone was seen only a few times. Written as DNA, the CDR3 is TGTGCCAGCAGCTTCGGTTTAAGAAATCGGGCAGATACGCAGTATTTT. It specifies CASSFGLRNRADTQYF. This rearrangement joins TRBV5-6 to TRBJ2-3; D unclear. This CDR3 has 16 amino acids. V lost 2 bases and J 4 bases, leaving 17 bases between the germline ends. Germline V lookup: CDR1 SGHDT, CDR2 YYEEEE. The full variable domain, in which reference TRBV5-6 and TRBJ2-3 provide the parts outside the CDR3, is DAGVTQSPTHLIKTRGQQVTLRCSPKSGHDTVSWYQQALGQGPQFIFQYYEEEERQRGNFPDRFSGHQFPNYSSELNVNALLLGDSALYLCASSFGLRNRADTQYFGPGTRLTVL.

The chain links TRBV7-2 to TRBJ2-5; 10 bases agree with TRBD2. J was trimmed by 4 bases and V by 5 bases; bases with no gene match: 10. This CDR3 contains 16 residues. Germline V gene data show CDR1 as SGHTA and CDR2 as FQGNSA. CDR3 region: CASSLLAGGRVETQYF. The CDR3 DNA follows: TGTGCCAGCAGCCTTTTAGCGGGGGGCCGGGTAGAGACCCAGTACTTC.

The V and J genes are TRBV27 and TRBJ2-3; no clear D gene. Germline CDR1 MNHEY, CDR2 SMNVEV (reference sequence). V lost 6 bases and J 4 bases, leaving 8 bases between the germline ends. This CDR3 has 12 residues. CDR3 DNA: TGTGCCAGCAGCCCAAGCGCAGATACGCAGTATTTT. This encodes CASSPSADTQYF.